A single sample gave rise to the 32 T cell receptor beta chains below, sequenced in a study of cytomegalovirus exposure and HLA in healthy donors. PCR amplification relied on 60 Vbeta primers (plus 13 Jbeta primers). Data came from immunoSEQ multiplex PCR; TCRdb stores just in-frame clones and leaves some out. Here the sample table reports 95,000 to 150,000 clones. The sample taken for sequencing was PBMCs. The receptors stem from a man aged 18 to 30 in good health and CMV-seronegative.

The chain recombines TRBV6-1 with TRBJ2-7; unclear D gene. Trimming took off 6 bases at V and 4 bases at J, with 7 bases between the two ends. The CDR3 is made up of 11 amino acids. Germline V gives CDR1 MNHNS, CDR2 SASEGT. CDR3 amino acids: CASRLAYEQYF. In DNA form, the CDR3 reads TGTGCCAGCAGGCTGGCATACGAGCAGTACTTC.

The genes are TRBV2 and TRBJ2-1, with TRBD2 matching over 9 bases. This CDR3 region has 13 residues. CDR1 and CDR2 (germline): SNHLY, FYNNEI. The V and J ends lost 6 bases and 8 bases, in that order; junction bases with no gene match: 5. CDR3 residues: CASRREGRYEQFF. The CDR3, as DNA: TGTGCCAGCAGGCGGGAGGGCCGCTATGAGCAGTTCTTC.

J is TRBJ1-2 and V is TRBV11-1; D uncertain. Germline CDR1 SGHAT, CDR2 FQDESV (reference sequence). The ends were cut back, 1 base at V and 6 bases at J, with 9 bases in the middle. The length of the CDR3 is 13 residues. CDR3 residues: CASSLGPGDGYTF. CDR3 coding DNA: TGTGCCAGCAGCTTAGGGCCCGGAGATGGCTACACCTTC.

The chain links TRBV19 to TRBJ2-7; 9 bases are shared with TRBD2. V dropped 7 bases and J dropped 6; count of bases not matched to a gene: 13. Germline V CDR1 and CDR2: LNHDA, SQIVND (reference sequence). The CDR3 contains 15 residues. CDR3 sequence (DNA): TGTGCCAGTAACGCCAGGGGGGGACTAGCTTCCGAGCAGTACTTC. Protein sequence: CASNARGGLASEQYF.

The rearrangement joins TRBV5-1 to TRBJ1-1; D gene unclear. V gave up 4 bases and J gave up 1 base, with 5 bases separating them. The germline V gene has CDR1 SGHRS and CDR2 YFSETQ. The CDR3 runs 12 residues. The CDR3 coding sequence is TGCGCCAGCAGCGAGGCGAACACTGAAGCTTTCTTT. Its protein product is CASSEANTEAFF.

The gene calls are TRBV5-4 and TRBJ2-1; 12 bases are a match to TRBD1. Germline CDR1 and CDR2: SGHNT and YYREEE (reference sequence). Trimming removed 3 bases from V and 8 bases from J; junction bases left unmatched: 6. CDR3 size: 15 residues. The CDR3 sequence: CASSSGTGGLDEQFF. The CDR3 DNA reads as TGTGCCAGCAGCTCCGGGACAGGGGGCTTGGATGAGCAGTTCTTC.

CDR3 in DNA: TGCGCCAGCAGCCCTGACAGCTCATTTAACTATGGCTACACCTTC. It translates to CASSPDSSFNYGYTF. This chain connects TRBV5-1 to TRBJ1-2, with TRBD1 as a possible D gene (5 bases). Looked up from germline, CDR1 is SGHRS and CDR2 is YFSETQ. This CDR3 comprises 15 residues. V was pared by 4 bases and J by 1 base, with 14 bases between.

V usage is TRBV27 and J usage is TRBJ2-7; 9 bases are shared with TRBD2. The CDR3 spans 15 residues. The V gene end was trimmed by 7 bases and the J gene end by 0 bases; junction bases not matched to a gene: 7. Germline CDR1 reads MNHEY; CDR2 reads SMNVEV (reference sequence). The CDR3 spells CASIPAGGSSYEQYF. Written as DNA, the CDR3 is TGTGCCAGCATCCCTGCGGGGGGGAGCTCCTACGAGCAGTACTTC.

The gene calls are TRBV6-5 and TRBJ2-3, with TRBD2 as a possible D gene (5 bases). Per the germline V gene, CDR1 is MNHEY and CDR2 is SVGAGI. There are 13 residues in the CDR3. Trimming pared 4 bases from V and 5 bases from J, leaving 10 bases between. CDR3 protein: CASSSPSGDTQYF. CDR3 DNA sequence: TGTGCCAGCAGTTCTCCCAGCGGAGATACGCAGTATTTT.

V and J are TRBV5-1 and TRBJ2-7; 8 bases are a match to TRBD1. V lost 3 bases to trimming and J lost 6 bases; unmatched junction nucleotides: 17. The CDR3 consists of 17 residues. Per the germline V gene, CDR1 is SGHRS and CDR2 is YFSETQ. The CDR3 sequence: CASSSVPRQGKFLEQYF. CDR3 bases: TGCGCCAGCAGCTCTGTCCCAAGACAGGGGAAATTTCTCGAGCAGTACTTC.

The gene calls are TRBV6-1 and TRBJ1-1; a weak D match, TRBD1 (5 bases). V lost 8 bases and J 0 bases, leaving 10 bases between the germline ends. The CDR3 spans 13 residues. CDR1 MNHNS and CDR2 SASEGT come from the germline V gene. The CDR3 coding sequence is TGTGCCAGCCACAGGATCATGAACACTGAAGCTTTCTTT. Amino acids: CASHRIMNTEAFF.

V and J are TRBV7-9 and TRBJ2-1; D gene uncertain. Germline V gene data show CDR1 as SEHNR and CDR2 as FQNEAQ (reference sequence). V was clipped by 5 bases and J by 9 bases, with 5 bases between them. The CDR3 sequence is 10 residues long. The CDR3 loop is CASSRLEQFF. The DNA for the CDR3 is TGTGCCAGCAGCCGTCTTGAGCAGTTCTTC.

The chain employs TRBV7-3 and TRBJ1-1; 9 positions agree with TRBD1. The CDR3 sequence is 15 residues long. The V gene's germline CDR1 is SGHTA and CDR2 FQGTGA. V shed 6 bases and J 4 bases; nucleotides not matched to a gene: 9. The CDR3: CASRKTGGAGTEAFF. DNA of the CDR3: TGTGCCAGCAGAAAAACAGGGGGCGCCGGCACTGAAGCTTTCTTT. The full variable domain, in which reference TRBV7-3 and TRBJ1-1 provide the parts outside the CDR3, is GAGVSQTPSNKVTEKGKYVELRCDPISGHTALYWYRQSLGQGPEFLIYFQGTGAADDSGLPNDRFFAVRPEGSVSTLKIQRTERGDSAVYLCASRKTGGAGTEAFFGQGTRLTVV.

The V gene is TRBV6-5, the J gene TRBJ2-7; 8 bases are a match to TRBD1. With 4 bases clipped from V and 3 bases from J, the junction kept 2 bases outside the gene matches. CDR3 length: 13 residues. The germline gives CDR1 MNHEY, CDR2 SVGAGI. CDR3 DNA: TGTGCCAGCAGTTTGACAGGGGACTACGAGCAGTACTTC. This sequence encodes CASSLTGDYEQYF.

The rearrangement joins TRBV11-2 to TRBJ2-3, with TRBD2 matching over 9 bases. The germline gives CDR1 SGHAT, CDR2 FQNNGV. CDR3 length equals 19 residues. Losses at the gene ends were 2 bases for V and 0 bases for J; bases not matched to a gene: 12. This CDR3 is CASSLFGARGRASTDTQYF. CDR3 bases: TGTGCCAGCAGCTTATTCGGGGCTCGCGGGAGGGCTAGCACAGATACGCAGTATTTT.

The chain recombines TRBV4-1 with TRBJ1-5; 7 nucleotides line up with TRBD1. Per germline, CDR1 MGHRA and CDR2 YSYEKL. The CDR3 spans 18 residues. J was trimmed by 0 bases and V by 2 bases; bases with no gene match: 10. DNA of the CDR3: TGCGCCAGCAGCCAACTTGATCCGGGACAGATTAGCAATCAGCCCCAGCATTTT. It translates to CASSQLDPGQISNQPQHF.

The rearrangement uses TRBV6-5 and TRBJ2-7; D is undetermined. This CDR3 has 16 amino acids. The V end was cut by 0 bases, the J end by 0 bases, with 12 bases between. Germline V lookup: CDR1 MNHEY, CDR2 SVGAGI. The CDR3 is CASSYSQLGDSYEQYF. CDR3 coding DNA: TGTGCCAGCAGTTACTCGCAATTAGGAGACTCCTACGAGCAGTACTTC.

The chain is built from TRBV19 and TRBJ1-5, with TRBD1 identical over 8 bases. Unmatched junction bases numbered 18, after V lost 5 bases and J lost 6 bases. Germline-derived CDR1 and CDR2 are LNHDA and SQIVND (reference sequence). The length of the CDR3 is 18 residues. CDR3 amino acids: CASSLRGANRGAPQPQHF. CDR3 nucleotides: TGTGCCAGTAGTCTTCGAGGTGCCAACAGGGGGGCCCCTCAGCCCCAGCATTTT.

The chain links TRBV10-3 to TRBJ2-3, with 7 bases aligning to TRBD2. Germline V gene data show CDR1 as ENHRY and CDR2 as SYGVKD. Losses at the gene ends were 11 bases for V and 2 bases for J; bases not matched to a gene: 4. This CDR3 is built from 12 residues. This CDR3 reads CAVRDYTDTQYF. In DNA form, the CDR3 reads TGTGCCGTCCGGGACTACACAGATACGCAGTATTTT.

V gene TRBV19 combines with J gene TRBJ2-7; TRBD1 matches 7 bases. CDR1 is LNHDA, CDR2 SQIVND, per germline (reference sequence). The V segment lost 3 bases and the J segment 2 bases; nucleotides outside the gene matches: 1. This CDR3 has 13 residues. The CDR3 spells CASSIRGTYEQYF. The CDR3 DNA is TGTGCCAGTAGTATCAGGGGGACCTACGAGCAGTACTTC.

V and J are TRBV5-1 and TRBJ1-5, with 7 bases fitting TRBD1. The V segment lost 0 bases and the J segment 3 bases; nucleotides outside the gene matches: 6. There are 16 residues in the CDR3. Germline V gene data show CDR1 as SGHRS and CDR2 as YFSETQ. In DNA, the CDR3 is TGCGCCAGCAGCTTGGCCGCAGGGGGAGTCAATCAGCCCCAGCATTTT. Its translation: CASSLAAGGVNQPQHF.

The chain uses TRBV28 and TRBJ2-5, with 9 nucleotides matching TRBD1. The DNA end favors TRBJ2-7, so the J call may be wrong. The CDR3 has 12 residues. CDR1 and CDR2 (germline): MDHEN, SYDVKM. The CDR3 protein is CASLTGGSEQYF. As DNA, the CDR3 is TGTGCCAGCCTTACAGGGGGCAGCGAGCAGTACTTC.

The V call is TRBV5-1, the J call TRBJ1-4, with 7 bases fitting TRBD1. V gave up 2 bases and J gave up 3 bases; unmatched junction bases: 4. The CDR3 has 15 residues. Germline V gives CDR1 SGHRS, CDR2 YFSETQ. This CDR3 reads CASSFWDSPNEKLFF. CDR3 DNA: TGCGCCAGCAGCTTCTGGGACAGCCCTAATGAAAAACTGTTTTTT.

The chain recombines TRBV10-2 with TRBJ1-5; the match to TRBD1 covers 7 bases. Germline trimming cut 2 bases from V and 5 bases from J; bases unmatched to any gene: 3. This CDR3 is built from 14 residues. Germline V CDR1 and CDR2: WSHSY, SAAADI. CDR3 bases: TGCGCCAGCAGTGAGACAGGGGTTGATCAGCCCCAGCATTTT. It codes for CASSETGVDQPQHF.

The chain couples TRBV4-2 to TRBJ2-5; D perhaps matches TRBD1 (5 bases). In germline, CDR1 is LGHNA, CDR2 YNFKEQ. Deletions cut 0 bases from V and 3 bases from J, with 8 bases between. This CDR3 has 14 residues. In nucleotides, the CDR3 is TGTGCCAGCAGCCAAGATGTCAGGGAAGAGACCCAGTACTTC. Translation gives CASSQDVREETQYF.

The chain employs TRBV6-5 and TRBJ1-3; TRBD1 aligns across 7 bases. Unmatched junction bases numbered 1, after V lost 0 bases and J lost 2 bases. The CDR3 runs 15 residues. Germline CDR1 is MNHEY and CDR2 is SVGAGI. CDR3 protein: CASSYSTGTGNTIYF. The CDR3 DNA reads as TGTGCCAGCAGTTACTCGACAGGGACTGGAAACACCATATATTTT.

This chain connects TRBV12-5 to TRBJ2-5, with a possible D match to TRBD1 (6 bases). The CDR3 has 14 residues. The germline V and J ends were trimmed by 5 bases and 3 bases, with 13 bases remaining between them. Per the germline V gene, CDR1 is LGHNT and CDR2 is FRNRAP. The CDR3 region has the DNA TGTGCTAGTGGTCCCGAGACAGGTGAAGAGACCCAGTACTTC. It translates to CASGPETGEETQYF.

V is TRBV30 and J is TRBJ1-2; D is uncertain. V was clipped by 4 bases and J by 6 bases, with 15 bases between them. This CDR3 has 13 residues. CDR1 is GTSNPN, CDR2 SVGIG, per germline (reference sequence). DNA of the CDR3: TGTGCCTGGAAAAAAACTTATACAGATGGCTACACCTTC. Its protein product is CAWKKTYTDGYTF.

This chain links TRBV4-1 with TRBJ1-3; D may be TRBD1 (5 bases). CDR1 and CDR2 from the germline V gene are MGHRA and YSYEKL. There are 13 residues in the CDR3. Trimming shortened V by 2 bases and J by 8 bases, and 10 bases separated the two germline ends. This chain's CDR3 is CASSQQGADTIYF. The DNA for the CDR3 is TGCGCCAGCAGCCAACAGGGCGCGGACACCATATATTTT.

As to this clone: Sequence at one end of the junction differs from germline and may be a read error. V is TRBV6-1 and J is TRBJ2-7, with unresolved D. CDR3 length: 10 amino acids. The germline CDR1 and CDR2 sequences are MNHNS and SASEGT. CDR3 residues: CASSEPGATF. CDR3 DNA sequence: TGTGCCAGCAGCGAACCCGGAGCCACTTTC.

The genes are TRBV28 and TRBJ1-5; D remains unclear. V was trimmed by 2 bases and J by 7 bases, leaving 6 bases between them. CDR3 length equals 12 residues. Germline V lookup: CDR1 MDHEN, CDR2 SYDVKM. CDR3 protein: CASSLGEQPQHF. For the CDR3, the DNA is TGTGCCAGCAGTTTAGGGGAGCAGCCCCAGCATTTT.

The chain carries TRBV7-6 and TRBJ1-2; 9 bases match TRBD1. V shed 1 base and J 3 bases; nucleotides not matched to a gene: 12. The CDR3 is 18 residues long. Germline CDR1 reads SGHVS; CDR2 reads FNYEAQ. The CDR3 DNA sequence: TGTGCCAGCAGCTTAGGGGACAGGGTTGGTGCTATCTACTATGGCTACACCTTC. Translation: CASSLGDRVGAIYYGYTF.